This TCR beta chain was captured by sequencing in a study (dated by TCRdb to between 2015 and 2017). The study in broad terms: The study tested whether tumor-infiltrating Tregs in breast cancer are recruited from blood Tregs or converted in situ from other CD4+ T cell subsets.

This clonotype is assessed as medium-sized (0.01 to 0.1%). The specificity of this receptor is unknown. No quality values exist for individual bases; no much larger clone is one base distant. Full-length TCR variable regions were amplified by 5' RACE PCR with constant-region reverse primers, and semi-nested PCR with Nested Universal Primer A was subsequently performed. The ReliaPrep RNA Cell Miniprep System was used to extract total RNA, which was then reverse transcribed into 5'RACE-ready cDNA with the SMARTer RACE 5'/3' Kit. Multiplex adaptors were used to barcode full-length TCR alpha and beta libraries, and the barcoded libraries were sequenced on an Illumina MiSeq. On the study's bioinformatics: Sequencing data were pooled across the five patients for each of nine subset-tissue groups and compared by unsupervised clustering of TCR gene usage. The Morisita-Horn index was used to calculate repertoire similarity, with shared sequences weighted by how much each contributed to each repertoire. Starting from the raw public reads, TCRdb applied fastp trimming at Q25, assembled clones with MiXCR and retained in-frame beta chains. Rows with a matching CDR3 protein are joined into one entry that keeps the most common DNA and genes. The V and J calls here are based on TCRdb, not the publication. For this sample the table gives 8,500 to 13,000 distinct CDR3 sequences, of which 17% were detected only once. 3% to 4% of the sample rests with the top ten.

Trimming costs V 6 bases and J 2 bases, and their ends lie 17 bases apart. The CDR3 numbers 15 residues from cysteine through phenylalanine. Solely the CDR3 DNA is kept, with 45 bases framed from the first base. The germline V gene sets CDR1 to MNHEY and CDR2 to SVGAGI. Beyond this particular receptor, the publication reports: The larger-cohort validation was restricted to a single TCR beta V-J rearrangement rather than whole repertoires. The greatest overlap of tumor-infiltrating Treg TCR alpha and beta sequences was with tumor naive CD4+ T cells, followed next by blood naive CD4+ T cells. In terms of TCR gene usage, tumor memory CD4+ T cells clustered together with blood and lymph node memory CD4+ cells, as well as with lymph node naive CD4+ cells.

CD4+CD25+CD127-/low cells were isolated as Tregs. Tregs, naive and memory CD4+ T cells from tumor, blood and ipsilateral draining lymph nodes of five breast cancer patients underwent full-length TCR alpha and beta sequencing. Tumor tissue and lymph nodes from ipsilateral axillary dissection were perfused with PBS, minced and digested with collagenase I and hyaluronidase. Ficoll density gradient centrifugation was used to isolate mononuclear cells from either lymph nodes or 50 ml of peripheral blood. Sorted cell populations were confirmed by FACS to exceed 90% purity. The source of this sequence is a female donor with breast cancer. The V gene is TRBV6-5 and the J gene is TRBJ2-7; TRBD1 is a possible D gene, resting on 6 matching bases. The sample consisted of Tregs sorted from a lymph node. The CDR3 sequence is CASREGQSLAYEQYF. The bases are TGTGCCAGCAGGGAAGGACAGAGCCTAGCCTACGAGCAGTACTTC.